The 10 T cell receptor beta chains presented below share a single source sample, sequenced in a study of blood T cell repertoires in COVID-19. Sequencing used immunoSEQ multiplex PCR; TCRdb keeps in-frame clones, though not all of them. The table has almost 200,000 clones, around 79% seen once. The sequencing input was peripheral blood. The receptors stem from a woman aged 35 to 49 with COVID-19, enrolled during active disease.

This clone has a handful of counts. The chain combines TRBV10-1 with TRBJ2-7; no firm D call. V was clipped by 2 bases and J by 2 bases, with 13 bases between them. The CDR3 sequence is 15 residues long. The germline V gene has CDR1 WNHNN and CDR2 SYGVQD (reference sequence). The CDR3, as DNA: TGCGCCAGCAGTGAGGGTGCAGAACAGCCCTACGAGCAGTACTTC. Protein: CASSEGAEQPYEQYF.

The genes are TRBV11-2 and TRBJ2-7; D remains ambiguous. The V and J ends lost 5 bases and 0 bases respectively, with 5 bases between them. Per the germline V gene, CDR1 is SGHAT and CDR2 is FQNNGV. The length of the CDR3 is 12 residues. CDR3 sequence: CASSRLSYEQYF. CDR3 nucleotide sequence: TGTGCCAGCAGCCGACTCTCCTACGAGCAGTACTTC. The whole variable domain, remainder taken from reference TRBV11-2 and TRBJ2-7, is EAGVAQSPRYKIIEKRQSVAFWCNPISGHATLYWYQQILGQGPKLLIQFQNNGVVDDSQLPKDRFSAERLKGVDSTLKIQPAKLEDSAVYLCASSRLSYEQYFGPGTRLTVT.

The V call is TRBV9, the J call TRBJ2-3; unclear D gene. The CDR3 contains 13 residues. Between the trimmed V and J ends, which lost 2 bases and 5 bases, there was a span of 9 bases. The germline CDR1 and CDR2 sequences are SGDLS and YYNGEE. CDR3 region: CASSVRLGDTQYF. In DNA form, the CDR3 reads TGTGCCAGCAGCGTTAGACTGGGAGATACGCAGTATTTT.

DNA of the CDR3: TGCGCCAGCAGCTCGCAGGGGAAGAACACTGAAGCTTTCTTT. It yields the protein CASSSQGKNTEAFF. The chain employs TRBV5-1 and TRBJ1-1, with a tentative D call TRBD1 (6 bases). Germline-derived CDR1 and CDR2 are SGHRS and YFSETQ. The CDR3 consists of 14 residues. Trimming took 3 bases from V and 1 from J, leaving 10 bases between them. Full variable domain (remainder filled in from reference TRBV5-1 and TRBJ1-1): KAGVTQTPRYLIKTRGQQVTLSCSPISGHRSVSWYQQTPGQGLQFLFEYFSETQRNKGNFPGRFSGRQFSNSRSEMNVSTLELGDSALYLCASSSQGKNTEAFFGQGTRLTVV.

The chain is built from TRBV12-3 or TRBV12-4 and TRBJ1-1; 8 nucleotides match TRBD1. The ends lost 6 bases at V and 5 bases at J; junction bases unmatched: 5. The CDR3 runs 13 residues. CDR3 sequence reads: CASRMTGATEAFF. In DNA, the CDR3 is TGTGCCAGCAGGATGACAGGGGCGACTGAAGCTTTCTTT.

V usage is TRBV10-2 and J usage is TRBJ2-7; tentative D call: TRBD1 (5 bases). The germline CDR1 and CDR2 sequences are WSHSY and SAAADI. The CDR3 contains 14 residues. V was cut by 2 bases and J by 3 bases, with 11 bases left in between. CDR3 in DNA: TGCGCCAGCAGTGAGATCCAGGGTGACTACGAGCAGTACTTC. This sequence encodes CASSEIQGDYEQYF.

The V gene is TRBV5-4, the J gene TRBJ2-3; a weak D match, TRBD1 (6 bases). This CDR3 has 17 amino acids. Trimming cost V 1 base and J 1 base, with 16 bases left between them. Germline V gene data show CDR1 as SGHNT and CDR2 as YYREEE (reference sequence). The CDR3 DNA reads as TGTGCCAGCAGCTTGAGAGTATTAGGGGGAGGCACAGATACGCAGTATTTT. It encodes CASSLRVLGGGTDTQYF.

The V gene is TRBV27, the J gene TRBJ1-4; 11 nucleotides line up with TRBD1. V shed 6 bases, J shed 5 bases, and the junction held 11 bases outside the gene matches. Germline lookup yields CDR1 MNHEY and CDR2 SMNVEV (reference sequence). This CDR3 contains 17 residues. The CDR3: CASRIGQGARGNEKLFF. The DNA for the CDR3 is TGTGCCAGCAGAATCGGACAGGGGGCACGGGGGAATGAAAAACTGTTTTTT.

This clone has just a few counts. Other DNA variants within this sample encode the same CDR3. The CDR3 loop reads CASSSTGTNYNEQFF. CDR3 nucleotide sequence: TGTGCCAGCAGCTCAACCGGGACTAACTACAATGAGCAGTTCTTC. The chain couples TRBV7-2 to TRBJ2-1; 7 nucleotides align to TRBD2. Germline assignment: CDR1 SGHTA and CDR2 FQGNSA. V lost 4 bases to trimming and J lost 3 bases; unmatched junction nucleotides: 6. The CDR3 is 15 amino acids.

V and J are TRBV3-1 (or the pseudogene TRBV3-2) and TRBJ1-2, with 10 positions matching TRBD1. Germline-derived CDR1 and CDR2 are LGHDT and YNNKEL (reference sequence). V lost 4 bases, J lost 8 bases, and 10 bases stayed unmatched. The CDR3 runs 15 residues. The CDR3 DNA is TGTGCCAGCAGCCGTTTCTCCGGGGACAGGGGCGGCTACACCTTC. This codes for CASSRFSGDRGGYTF.